The entry that follows covers one T cell receptor (beta chain) sequence. This sample stems from a study of CD8 T cells in Susac syndrome. RNA, at about 0.45 to 1 ug, was reverse transcribed with random hexamers. The immunoSEQ assay covered 54 Vbeta and 13 Jbeta segments for CDR3. One entry per CDR3 protein, called by TCRdb with MiXCR from the immunoSEQ multiplex PCR reads. This sample has around 120,000 distinct CDR3 sequences, with approximately 94% found just once. This CDR3 spans 13 amino acids. The ends lost 5 bases at V and 4 bases at J; junction bases unmatched: 4. This chain connects TRBV12-3 or TRBV12-4 to TRBJ1-2; 7 bases fit TRBD1. Sequencing input: CD4+ T cells from PBMCs. This clonotype was sampled from a human donor with multiple sclerosis. The CDR3 protein is CASSNRDSYGYTF. The CDR3 coding sequence is TGTGCCAGCAGTAACCGGGACAGCTATGGCTACACCTTC.